Each of the 27 T cell receptor beta chains below was sequenced from the same sample in a study of cytomegalovirus exposure and HLA in healthy donors. Vbeta (60) and Jbeta (13) primers were used in the PCR. Libraries were prepared by immunoSEQ multiplex PCR; TCRdb keeps only in-frame clonotypes and omits some of them. The table has 95,000 to 150,000 clones, about 75% seen once. The sample consisted of PBMCs. Every receptor here comes from a man in his 60s in good health and CMV-seropositive.

The chain is built from TRBV2 and TRBJ1-5; the match to TRBD1 covers 10 bases. The CDR3 has 19 residues. The ends lost 4 bases at V and 5 bases at J; junction bases unmatched: 17. Germline V lookup: CDR1 SNHLY, CDR2 FYNNEI. CDR3 sequence reads: CASSGRLGQGTRRDQPQHF. For the CDR3, the DNA is TGTGCCAGCAGTGGAAGATTGGGACAGGGGACTAGAAGGGATCAGCCCCAGCATTTT. The full variable domain, in which reference TRBV2 and TRBJ1-5 provide the parts outside the CDR3, is EPEVTQTPSHQVTQMGQEVILRCVPISNHLYFYWYRQILGQKVEFLVSFYNNEISEKSEIFDDQFSVERPDGSNFTLKIRSTKLEDSAMYFCASSGRLGQGTRRDQPQHFGDGTRLSIL.

The V gene is TRBV7-3, the J gene TRBJ2-7, with D hard to call. V gave up 5 bases and J gave up 4 bases, with 12 bases separating them. Germline V gives CDR1 SGHTA, CDR2 FQGTGA. The CDR3 is made up of 13 amino acids. CDR3 in DNA: TGTGCCAGCAGCCGATACCCAGAATACGAGCAGTACTTC. Protein product: CASSRYPEYEQYF.

Notes on this clone: This CDR3 is also generated by other DNA sequences in the sample. V gene TRBV19 combines with J gene TRBJ1-5; no reliable D call. The CDR3 is made up of 15 amino acids. Germline V gives CDR1 LNHDA, CDR2 SQIVND (reference sequence). The V end was cut by 3 bases, the J end by 5 bases, with 14 bases between. The CDR3 nucleotides read TGTGCCAGTAGTATTGCTCGAGGGAGGGATCAGCCCCAGCATTTT. Translating gives CASSIARGRDQPQHF.

Regarding this clone: A read error may account for a junction end that differs from germline. The CDR3 DNA reads as TGTGCCAGCAGCCTAACAGGGGGGGATGGCTACACCTTC. Residues: CASSLTGGDGYTF. The chain combines TRBV7-3 with TRBJ1-2, with TRBD1 identical over 8 bases. There are 13 residues in the CDR3. In germline, CDR1 is SGHTA, CDR2 FQGTGA.

This rearrangement joins TRBV5-1 to TRBJ1-2, with a possible D match to TRBD1 (6 bases). Per the germline V gene, CDR1 is SGHRS and CDR2 is YFSETQ. Trimming left V 0 bases short and J 6 bases short, with 12 bases between. The CDR3 totals 14 residues. CDR3 protein: CASSLEGQGHGYTF. CDR3 coding DNA: TGCGCCAGCAGCTTGGAAGGGCAGGGGCATGGCTACACCTTC.

This clone was seen a handful of times. This sequence joins TRBV11-2 and TRBJ1-3; 8 bases align to TRBD1. V lost 2 bases, J lost 2 bases, and 2 bases stayed unmatched. Per the germline V gene, CDR1 is SGHAT and CDR2 is FQNNGV. The CDR3 consists of 15 residues. Here the CDR3 reads CASSLNRGAGNTIYF. In nucleotides, the CDR3 is TGTGCCAGCAGCTTAAACAGGGGGGCTGGAAACACCATATATTTT.

The genes are TRBV7-3 and TRBJ1-2, with D hard to call. The CDR3 is 13 amino acids. Germline CDR1 and CDR2: SGHTA and FQGTGA. V was pared by 5 bases and J by 4 bases, with 11 bases between. The CDR3 sequence: CASSPNPFYGYTF. In DNA, the CDR3 is TGTGCCAGCAGCCCTAATCCTTTCTATGGCTACACCTTC.

This clone was detected only once. The chain links TRBV5-1 to TRBJ1-1, with TRBD1 matching over 7 bases. The J segment lost 3 bases and the V segment lost 0 bases, leaving 5 bases of the junction unmatched. CDR3 length equals 15 residues. Per germline, CDR1 SGHRS and CDR2 YFSETQ. The DNA for the CDR3 is TGCGCCAGCAGCTTGGAAGGAGGGGGCTACACTGAAGCTTTCTTT. This gives the protein CASSLEGGGYTEAFF.

V and J are TRBV10-2 and TRBJ2-7, with 9 bases identical to TRBD2. Looked up from germline, CDR1 is WSHSY and CDR2 is SAAADI. The CDR3 totals 15 residues. Trimming took 8 bases from V and 3 from J; bases not matched to a gene: 11. The CDR3 spells CASGGEAGGFYEQYF. CDR3 coding DNA: TGCGCCAGCGGGGGAGAAGCGGGGGGATTCTACGAGCAGTACTTC.

The V call is TRBV5-1, the J call TRBJ2-7, with 7 bases aligning to TRBD1. The CDR3 totals 17 residues. Germline V lookup: CDR1 SGHRS, CDR2 YFSETQ. With 0 bases clipped from V and 0 bases from J, the junction kept 9 bases outside the gene matches. The CDR3 DNA reads as TGCGCCAGCAGCTTGGCCCCGGGACAGCCCGCCTCCTACGAGCAGTACTTC. Protein: CASSLAPGQPASYEQYF.

V gene TRBV5-1 combines with J gene TRBJ2-7; a weak D match, TRBD2 (6 bases). The CDR3 is 15 residues long. Germline values: CDR1 SGHRS, CDR2 YFSETQ. Deletions cut 4 bases from V and 0 bases from J, with 14 bases between. The DNA of the CDR3 is TGCGCCAGCAGCGGAGGGAAATGGAACTCCTACGAGCAGTACTTC. Translating gives CASSGGKWNSYEQYF.

This clone occurred a few times. The chain joins TRBV6-1 to TRBJ2-7; D may be TRBD2 (5 bases). Germline V gene sequence: CDR1 MNHNS, CDR2 SASEGT. The germline V and J ends were trimmed by 6 bases and 2 bases, with 17 bases remaining between them. The CDR3 is made up of 15 amino acids. The CDR3 coding sequence is TGTGCCAGCAGGACTACCAGAGGGTCGGCCTACGAGCAGTACTTC. It codes for CASRTTRGSAYEQYF.

The rearrangement uses TRBV30 and TRBJ1-1; tentatively, D is TRBD1 (5 bases). The germline V and J ends were trimmed by 4 bases and 1 base, with 10 bases remaining between them. The germline V gene has CDR1 GTSNPN and CDR2 SVGIG (reference sequence). The CDR3 totals 13 residues. CDR3 loop: CAWNRGQNTEAFF. CDR3 coding DNA: TGTGCCTGGAATAGGGGCCAGAACACTGAAGCTTTCTTT. Based on the CDR3 plus reference TRBV30 and TRBJ1-1, the full variable domain is SQTIHQWPATLVQPVGSPLSLECTVEGTSNPNLYWYRQAAGRGLQLLFYSVGIGQISSEVPQNLSASRPQDRQFILSSKKLLLSDSGFYLCAWNRGQNTEAFFGQGTRLTVV.

The genes are TRBV27 and TRBJ1-2; D not resolved. Germline assignment: CDR1 MNHEY and CDR2 SMNVEV (reference sequence). V was clipped by 5 bases and J by 7 bases, with 14 bases between them. The CDR3 totals 13 residues. This chain's CDR3 is CASSQRRGGGYTF. The CDR3, as DNA: TGTGCCAGCAGTCAAAGACGGGGTGGTGGCTACACCTTC.

In this sample, this clone turned up once. CDR3 DNA: TGTGCCACAAAGGAGACGGGGGACAGGCGAAACTATGGCTACACCTTC. Its protein is CATKETGDRRNYGYTF. This chain connects TRBV2 to TRBJ1-2, with 8 bases fitting TRBD1. Germline-derived CDR1 and CDR2 are SNHLY and FYNNEI. V lost 10 bases and J lost 2; bases outside the gene matches: 15. This CDR3 contains 16 residues.

The chain carries TRBV5-1 and TRBJ2-3, with D uncertain. Germline assignment: CDR1 SGHRS and CDR2 YFSETQ. V was cut by 4 bases and J by 0 bases, with 6 bases left in between. The CDR3 spans 13 residues. The DNA of the CDR3 is TGCGCCAGCAGCCTAGGAAGCACAGATACGCAGTATTTT. Translated: CASSLGSTDTQYF.

This clone was observed a few times. The chain couples TRBV5-1 to TRBJ2-7; 8 bases fit TRBD1. CDR3 length: 15 residues. V lost 1 base to trimming and J lost 5 bases; unmatched junction nucleotides: 8. CDR1 and CDR2 from the germline V gene are SGHRS and YFSETQ. The CDR3 here is CASSLYGQGRNEQYF. The CDR3 DNA sequence: TGCGCCAGCAGCTTGTACGGACAGGGCAGGAACGAGCAGTACTTC.

The CDR3 loop is CASSKNRAMDEQFF. The CDR3 DNA sequence: TGTGCCAGCAGCAAGAACAGGGCAATGGATGAGCAGTTCTTC. The chain couples TRBV7-9 to TRBJ2-1; TRBD1 is a possible D gene (6 bases). Germline-derived CDR1 and CDR2 are SEHNR and FQNEAQ (reference sequence). With 5 bases removed from V and 8 bases from J, the gap between germline ends came to 16 bases. The CDR3 covers 14 residues.

The rearrangement links TRBV5-8 to TRBJ1-1; a possible D gene is TRBD1 (6 bases). CDR1 SGHTS and CDR2 YDEGEE come from the germline V gene. V gave up 0 bases and J gave up 4 bases, with 19 bases separating them. The CDR3 contains 17 residues. The CDR3 nucleotides read TGTGCCAGCAGCTTGGAAGGTTGGGGGGGCAGTGGCACTGAAGCTTTCTTT. This translates into CASSLEGWGGSGTEAFF.

The V and J genes are TRBV5-1 and TRBJ2-5; D is perhaps TRBD2 (7 bases). Germline lookup yields CDR1 SGHRS and CDR2 YFSETQ. Trimming took off 4 bases at V and 4 bases at J, with 17 bases between the two ends. This CDR3 has 15 amino acids. The CDR3: CASSEQGGGGETQYF. The CDR3 DNA reads as TGCGCCAGCAGCGAACAGGGAGGGGGGGGAGAGACCCAGTACTTC.

The chain employs TRBV30 and TRBJ2-7, with D hard to call. The CDR3 extends over 15 amino acids. CDR1 and CDR2 (germline): GTSNPN, SVGIG (reference sequence). The ends were cut back, 2 bases at V and 6 bases at J, with 20 bases in the middle. CDR3 nucleotides: TGTGCCTGGAGTCCAAGCCTGGCAGGTCAGGCCGAGCAGTACTTC. This sequence encodes CAWSPSLAGQAEQYF.

This clone was counted a few times. J is TRBJ1-4 and V is TRBV5-6, with D possibly matching TRBD1 (5 bases). CDR1 and CDR2 (germline): SGHDT, YYEEEE. The V and J ends lost 1 base and 6 bases respectively, with 7 bases between them. The CDR3 is 13 residues long. As DNA, the CDR3 is TGTGCCAGCAGCTTGAGGGGCGATGAAAAACTGTTTTTT. Protein sequence: CASSLRGDEKLFF.

This chain connects TRBV18 to TRBJ2-5; TRBD1 is a possible D gene (5 bases). Trimming pared 1 base from V and 2 bases from J, leaving 5 bases between. Germline CDR1 is KGHSH and CDR2 is LQKENI. This CDR3 contains 13 residues. The CDR3 coding sequence is TGTGCCAGCTCACCACAGGGGCAAGAGACCCAGTACTTC. Translation gives CASSPQGQETQYF.

CDR3 DNA sequence: TGTGCCAGCAGCCGACACGTTGACAGCTACGAGCAGTACTTC. This encodes CASSRHVDSYEQYF. This chain links TRBV4-2 with TRBJ2-7; weak D call: TRBD1 (5 bases). CDR3 size: 14 residues. Between the trimmed V and J ends, which lost 4 bases and 3 bases, there was a span of 13 bases. Germline CDR1 and CDR2: LGHNA and YNFKEQ.

This chain connects TRBV4-2 to TRBJ2-7; 10 positions match TRBD2. The V and J ends lost 2 bases and 7 bases, in that order; junction bases with no gene match: 11. CDR1 and CDR2 from the germline V gene are LGHNA and YNFKEQ. The CDR3 covers 16 residues. The CDR3 here is CASSQPGASGGEEQYF. The CDR3 coding sequence is TGTGCCAGCAGCCAACCCGGGGCTAGCGGGGGTGAAGAGCAGTACTTC.

The chain recombines TRBV11-2 with TRBJ2-1, with TRBD2 identical over 13 bases. The trim removed 5 bases at V and 9 bases at J, leaving 7 bases unmatched. Germline CDR1 and CDR2: SGHAT and FQNNGV. This CDR3 region has 15 residues. Written as DNA, the CDR3 is TGTGCCAGCAGCGTACTAGCGGGAGGGTACGGTGAGCAGTTCTTC. It yields the protein CASSVLAGGYGEQFF. The whole variable domain, filled in from reference TRBV11-2 and TRBJ2-1, reads EAGVAQSPRYKIIEKRQSVAFWCNPISGHATLYWYQQILGQGPKLLIQFQNNGVVDDSQLPKDRFSAERLKGVDSTLKIQPAKLEDSAVYLCASSVLAGGYGEQFFGPGTRLTVL.

V usage is TRBV15 and J usage is TRBJ1-1, with D uncertain. This CDR3 contains 13 residues. The V end was cut by 3 bases, the J end by 4 bases, with 9 bases between. The germline V gene has CDR1 LNHNV and CDR2 YYDKDF (reference sequence). Here the CDR3 DNA reads TGTGCCACCAGCAGGCTTTACGGCACTGAAGCTTTCTTT. It specifies CATSRLYGTEAFF.